The T cell receptor (beta chain) described here comes from a study of blood T cells in healthy people across ages. Regarding the study as a whole: A conclusive naive versus antigen-experienced comparison was prevented by the unsorted PBMCs. Long-lived donors carried more naive CD4+ cells and greater diversity than aged donors. Donor CMV infection status was unknown, possibly confounding age-related changes in expanded clonotypes. The study regarded diversity estimates from one million T cells as underestimates.

Comment on this clonotype: Its antigen remains unknown.

The CDR3 is 13 residues long. V lost 6 bases, J lost 5 bases, and 11 bases lay in between. From germline, CDR1 is ENHRY and CDR2 SYGVKD. The second PCR ran roughly 7 to 11 cycles with a sample-barcoded 5' primer and J-beta primers. TCRdb re-called the 5' RACE reads through MiXCR, storing one row per CDR3 protein. In the table there are around 1,000,000 distinct CDR3 sequences, roughly two fifths of which are singletons. Specimen: blood. The chain combines TRBV10-3 with TRBJ2-1; D possibly corresponds to TRBD1 (6 bases). This TCR came from a young man in good health. CDR3 sequence: CAIRTGQNNEQFF. In DNA, the CDR3 is TGTGCCATCAGGACAGGACAGAACAATGAGCAGTTCTTC.